Below, 25 T cell receptor beta chains from the same sample are listed, as sequenced in a study of technical replicates of blood from a handful of donors. The table came from immunoSEQ multiplex PCR; TCRdb's copy has only in-frame clones and leaves some out. The sample comprises some 67,000 clones, roughly 98% of which are singletons, and approximately 0.17% rests with the top ten. The sample consisted of T cells isolated from PBMCs. These receptors originate from a human donor in good health.

The rearrangement links TRBV2 to TRBJ1-2; 7 bases are shared with TRBD1. This CDR3 has 15 amino acids. The trim removed 0 bases at V and 4 bases at J, leaving 5 bases unmatched. Germline CDR1 is SNHLY and CDR2 is FYNNEI. CDR3 protein: CASSEALTGSYGYTF. The CDR3 bases are TGTGCCAGCAGTGAAGCCTTGACAGGGTCCTATGGCTACACCTTC.

This chain links TRBV9 with TRBJ2-3, with 9 nucleotides matching TRBD1. The CDR3 contains 18 residues. The junction had 16 bases not matched to a gene; V was cut back by 4 bases and J by 4 bases. Looked up from germline, CDR1 is SGDLS and CDR2 is YYNGEE. CDR3 sequence: CASSYPLGQGWLPDTQYF. Here the CDR3 DNA reads TGTGCCAGCAGCTACCCTCTGGGACAGGGTTGGCTCCCAGATACGCAGTATTTT.

The V call is TRBV7-9, the J call TRBJ2-5, with 8 nucleotides matching TRBD2. Looked up from germline, CDR1 is SEHNR and CDR2 is FQNEAQ (reference sequence). V shed 5 bases and J 1 base; nucleotides not matched to a gene: 9. CDR3 length: 16 amino acids. The CDR3 DNA reads as TGTGCCAGCAGCCCTTATGAGCGGGGGACCCAAGAGACCCAGTACTTC. The encoded protein is CASSPYERGTQETQYF.

This chain joins TRBV5-1 and TRBJ2-5; TRBD2 matches 14 bases. Per germline, CDR1 SGHRS and CDR2 YFSETQ. This CDR3 region has 16 residues. J lost 5 bases, V lost 5 bases, and 8 bases had no gene match. CDR3 coding DNA: TGCGCCAGCAGGCTGGGGACTAGCGGGAGTTTGGAGACCCAGTACTTC. Protein sequence: CASRLGTSGSLETQYF.

The genes are TRBV6-5 and TRBJ2-5; maybe TRBD2 (6 bases). Germline V gene sequence: CDR1 MNHEY, CDR2 SVGAGI. Trimming cost V 0 bases and J 4 bases, with 15 bases left between them. The length of the CDR3 is 16 residues. CDR3 amino acids: CASSYSNLARGETQYF. DNA for the CDR3: TGTGCCAGCAGTTACTCGAACCTTGCGCGGGGAGAGACCCAGTACTTC.

This rearrangement joins TRBV5-6 to TRBJ2-3; TRBD2 aligns across 9 bases. This CDR3 comprises 14 residues. Germline values: CDR1 SGHDT, CDR2 YYEEEE. Trimming took 4 bases from V and 6 from J; bases not matched to a gene: 6. In DNA, the CDR3 is TGTGCCAGCAGCATTAGCGGGAGAGGTGATACGCAGTATTTT. Amino acids: CASSISGRGDTQYF.

The chain recombines TRBV5-4 with TRBJ2-7, with 8 positions matching TRBD2. The V gene end was trimmed by 0 bases and the J gene end by 6 bases; junction bases not matched to a gene: 2. The CDR3 extends over 13 amino acids. Germline V CDR1 and CDR2: SGHNT, YYREEE (reference sequence). CDR3 in DNA: TGTGCCAGCAGCTTGGCGGGGGGGAGCGAGCAGTACTTC. Translation gives CASSLAGGSEQYF. Filled out from reference TRBV5-4 and TRBJ2-7, the complete variable domain reads ETGVTQSPTHLIKTRGQQVTLRCSSQSGHNTVSWYQQALGQGPQFIFQYYREEENGRGNFPPRFSGLQFPNYSSELNVNALELDDSALYLCASSLAGGSEQYFGPGTRLTVT.

The V and J genes are TRBV10-3 and TRBJ2-2; 7 nucleotides agree with TRBD1. The CDR3 loop spans 14 amino acids. The germline V gene encodes CDR1 ENHRY and CDR2 SYGVKD. J lost 5 bases, V lost 2 bases, and 2 bases had no gene match. The CDR3: CAISEVTGTGELFF. In nucleotides, the CDR3 is TGTGCCATCAGTGAGGTGACAGGGACCGGGGAGCTGTTTTTT.

This chain connects TRBV19 to TRBJ2-2, with unresolved D. The germline gives CDR1 LNHDA, CDR2 SQIVND (reference sequence). This CDR3 contains 15 residues. Trimming took 3 bases from V and 4 from J, leaving 12 bases between them. The CDR3, as DNA: TGTGCCAGTAGTATCGGGTTCGACCCCACCGGGGAGCTGTTTTTT. Translation: CASSIGFDPTGELFF.

The chain is built from TRBV27 and TRBJ1-2, with 10 bases that match TRBD1. V shed 10 bases, J shed 4 bases, and the junction held 9 bases outside the gene matches. Per germline, CDR1 MNHEY and CDR2 SMNVEV (reference sequence). This CDR3 contains 14 residues. CDR3 residues: CATKTRDRGYGYTF. CDR3 coding DNA: TGTGCCACGAAGACCCGGGACAGGGGCTATGGCTACACCTTC.

V gene TRBV18 combines with J gene TRBJ2-6; D ambiguous. The ends were cut back, 3 bases at V and 2 bases at J, with 11 bases in the middle. This CDR3 region has 16 residues. CDR1 is KGHSH and CDR2 is LQKENI in the germline V gene. The CDR3 loop reads CASSPVSGTGANVLTF. The DNA of the CDR3 is TGTGCCAGCTCACCCGTAAGTGGCACTGGGGCCAACGTCCTGACTTTC.

The rearrangement joins TRBV2 to TRBJ1-6; no clear D gene. The CDR3 extends over 16 amino acids. The germline V gene has CDR1 SNHLY and CDR2 FYNNEI. The germline V and J ends were trimmed by 4 bases and 5 bases, with 15 bases remaining between them. The CDR3, as DNA: TGTGCCAGCAGTGTATCGCGGGGTAAGAATAATTCACCCCTCCACTTT. Translating gives CASSVSRGKNNSPLHF.

This chain uses TRBV20-1 with TRBJ1-1; D is undetermined. This CDR3 spans 11 amino acids. V lost 7 bases, J lost 5 bases, and 11 bases lay in between. Per the germline V gene, CDR1 is DFQATT and CDR2 is SNEGSKA (reference sequence). The CDR3 reads CSVGRMTEAFF. CDR3 in DNA: TGCAGTGTCGGGAGGATGACTGAAGCTTTCTTT.

This chain joins TRBV28 and TRBJ1-5, with a possible D match to TRBD1 (5 bases). CDR1 is MDHEN and CDR2 is SYDVKM in the germline V gene. V was trimmed by 2 bases and J by 1 base, leaving 9 bases between them. The CDR3 loop spans 15 amino acids. The CDR3 DNA reads TGTGCCAGCAGTTTAAGCGGGGCGAGCAATCAGCCCCAGCATTTT. Translated: CASSLSGASNQPQHF.

This clone has a single count. The chain combines TRBV6-6 with TRBJ1-1; D gene unclear. Germline CDR1 reads MNHNY; CDR2 reads SVGAGI (reference sequence). V gave up 4 bases and J gave up 1 base, with 7 bases separating them. CDR3 length equals 13 residues. CDR3 coding DNA: TGTGCCAGCAGTTTCGGAGGGAACACTGAAGCTTTCTTT. This sequence encodes CASSFGGNTEAFF.

This rearrangement joins TRBV5-1 to TRBJ2-7; 11 bases fit TRBD2. This CDR3 contains 18 residues. With 2 bases clipped from V and 3 bases from J, the junction kept 13 bases outside the gene matches. CDR1 is SGHRS and CDR2 is YFSETQ in the germline V gene. In nucleotides, the CDR3 is TGCGCCAGCAGCTTCGGGGGTACTAGCGGGAGTAATCTCTACGAGCAGTACTTC. Amino acid sequence: CASSFGGTSGSNLYEQYF.

This chain connects TRBV28 to TRBJ2-7; possibly TRBD2 for D (5 bases). With 6 bases removed from V and 2 bases from J, the gap between germline ends came to 11 bases. This CDR3 spans 13 amino acids. From germline, CDR1 is MDHEN and CDR2 SYDVKM. For the CDR3, the DNA is TGTGCCAGCAGCCGGGTCGGGACCTACGAGCAGTACTTC. Residues: CASSRVGTYEQYF.

V usage is TRBV29-1 and J usage is TRBJ2-7, with D possibly matching TRBD2 (6 bases). Germline V gives CDR1 SQVTM, CDR2 ANQGSEA. Trimming pared 6 bases from V and 2 bases from J, leaving 14 bases between. The CDR3 is 13 amino acids. The CDR3 region is CSVAWGETYEQYF. CDR3 sequence (DNA): TGCAGCGTCGCCTGGGGGGAAACCTACGAGCAGTACTTC.

V gene TRBV2 combines with J gene TRBJ1-4; a weak D match, TRBD1 (6 bases). The germline V gene encodes CDR1 SNHLY and CDR2 FYNNEI. CDR3 length equals 14 residues. V lost 6 bases and J 8 bases, leaving 16 bases between the germline ends. The CDR3 protein is CASSEGGLGEKLFF. The CDR3 DNA sequence: TGTGCCAGCAGCGAGGGGGGGCTCGGCGAAAAACTGTTTTTT.

The rearrangement joins TRBV5-1 to TRBJ2-3, with D possibly matching TRBD2 (6 bases). This CDR3 is 16 amino acids long. Germline V gene sequence: CDR1 SGHRS, CDR2 YFSETQ. Trimming pared 2 bases from V and 4 bases from J, leaving 17 bases between. The CDR3 here is CASSFLGGARADTQYF. The DNA of the CDR3 is TGCGCCAGCAGCTTTTTGGGCGGGGCCCGGGCAGATACGCAGTATTTT. The full variable domain, its missing parts supplied by reference TRBV5-1 and TRBJ2-3, is KAGVTQTPRYLIKTRGQQVTLSCSPISGHRSVSWYQQTPGQGLQFLFEYFSETQRNKGNFPGRFSGRQFSNSRSEMNVSTLELGDSALYLCASSFLGGARADTQYFGPGTRLTVL.

This clone has a single count. This CDR3 reads CASSLVPGYYGYTF. CDR3 DNA: TGTGCCAGCAGCTTAGTGCCAGGTTACTATGGCTACACCTTC. The gene calls are TRBV7-2 and TRBJ1-2; D is unclear. Germline lookup yields CDR1 SGHTA and CDR2 FQGNSA. Trimming stripped 1 base from V and 3 bases from J, with 9 bases between. This CDR3 has 14 residues. Full variable domain (outside the CDR3, taken from reference TRBV7-2 and TRBJ1-2): GAGVSQSPSNKVTEKGKDVELRCDPISGHTALYWYRQSLGQGLEFLIYFQGNSAPDKSGLPSDRFSAERTGGSVSTLTIQRTQQEDSAVYLCASSLVPGYYGYTFGSGTRLTVV.

The rearrangement joins TRBV28 to TRBJ2-3; no clear D gene. V lost 6 bases and J lost 1, with 11 bases in between. The CDR3 is made up of 14 amino acids. Germline-derived CDR1 and CDR2 are MDHEN and SYDVKM. The CDR3 loop is CASRETSGTDTQYF. In DNA, the CDR3 is TGTGCCAGCAGGGAGACGTCGGGCACAGATACGCAGTATTTT. Using reference TRBV28 and TRBJ2-3 for the parts outside the CDR3, the full variable domain is DVKVTQSSRYLVKRTGEKVFLECVQDMDHENMFWYRQDPGLGLRLIYFSYDVKMKEKGDIPEGYSVSREKKERFSLILESASTNQTSMYLCASRETSGTDTQYFGPGTRLTVL.

The rearrangement uses TRBV5-1 and TRBJ2-7; possible D gene TRBD2, 5 bases. Germline V gene sequence: CDR1 SGHRS, CDR2 YFSETQ. V lost 0 bases, J lost 3 bases, and 13 bases lay in between. The CDR3 runs 15 residues. DNA of the CDR3: TGCGCCAGCAGCTTGGGGGCTAGCAGCCACTACGAGCAGTACTTC. Protein: CASSLGASSHYEQYF.

The chain couples TRBV28 to TRBJ1-2; 9 bases line up with TRBD1. J gave up 5 bases and V 5 bases, and 3 bases lay outside the gene matches. The CDR3 extends over 13 amino acids. Germline V gives CDR1 MDHEN, CDR2 SYDVKM. CDR3 sequence: CASSETGGYGYTF. The CDR3 DNA sequence: TGTGCCAGCAGTGAGACAGGGGGTTATGGCTACACCTTC.

V usage is TRBV12-5 and J usage is TRBJ2-2, with 11 positions matching TRBD2. The CDR3 is 19 residues long. Per germline, CDR1 LGHNT and CDR2 FRNRAP. The V gene end was trimmed by 0 bases and the J gene end by 5 bases; junction bases not matched to a gene: 11. The CDR3 sequence is CASGLVLTSGNPRTGELFF. The CDR3 nucleotides read TGTGCTAGTGGTTTGGTACTGACTAGCGGGAACCCGAGGACCGGGGAGCTGTTTTTT.